These 18 T cell receptor beta chains were all obtained from the same sample, sequenced in a study of PD-L1 blockade in urothelial cancer. The method was immunoSEQ multiplex PCR; TCRdb's version includes in-frame clones alone and lacks a portion of them. The table has approximately 90,000 clones, around 85% seen once. Sample time point: pretreatment peripheral blood. The input for sequencing was PBMCs, taken around atezolizumab (anti-PD-L1) treatment. All receptors derive from a man in his sixties with urothelial cancer.

This clone has more than one count but fewer than ten. V is TRBV4-1 and J is TRBJ2-7; D gene unclear. This CDR3 comprises 12 residues. The germline gives CDR1 MGHRA, CDR2 YSYEKL. Trimming pared 3 bases from V and 2 bases from J, leaving 5 bases between. The CDR3 DNA reads as TGCGCCAGCAGCCAGGCCCCCTACGAGCAGTACTTC. It translates to CASSQAPYEQYF.

There are a few counts of this clone. The chain is built from TRBV10-3 and TRBJ1-6; 9 nucleotides match TRBD1. Looked up from germline, CDR1 is ENHRY and CDR2 is SYGVKD. V lost 0 bases and J lost 10; bases outside the gene matches: 7. The CDR3 is made up of 16 amino acids. CDR3 in DNA: TGTGCCATCAGTGAGTCGGGGACAGGGAGGATCTCACCCCTCCACTTT. It translates to CAISESGTGRISPLHF.

The V and J genes are TRBV6-5 and TRBJ2-6; a weak D match, TRBD2 (5 bases). The length of the CDR3 is 16 residues. V was pared by 3 bases and J by 2 bases, with 11 bases between. Germline V lookup: CDR1 MNHEY, CDR2 SVGAGI. The CDR3 loop is CASSYARVAGANVLTF. For the CDR3, the DNA is TGTGCCAGCAGTTATGCGAGGGTAGCTGGGGCCAACGTCCTGACTTTC.

The J gene is TRBJ1-4, the V gene TRBV9; 8 positions match TRBD1. The germline CDR1 and CDR2 sequences are SGDLS and YYNGEE. The V segment lost 4 bases and the J segment 0 bases; nucleotides outside the gene matches: 5. The CDR3 has 16 residues. CDR3 bases: TGTGCCAGCAGCCTCGGGACAGGTGCAACTAATGAAAAACTGTTTTTT. It translates to CASSLGTGATNEKLFF. Looking up the rest from reference TRBV9 and TRBJ1-4 gives the full variable domain: DSGVTQTPKHLITATGQRVTLRCSPRSGDLSVYWYQQSLDQGLQFLIQYYNGEERAKGNILERFSAQQFPDLHSELNLSSLELGDSALYFCASSLGTGATNEKLFFGSGTQLSVL.

This sequence joins TRBV7-8 and TRBJ1-2, with 7 bases aligning to TRBD1. J gave up 4 bases and V 5 bases, and 4 bases lay outside the gene matches. This CDR3 region has 13 residues. From germline, CDR1 is SGHVS and CDR2 FQNEAQ. DNA of the CDR3: TGTGCCAGCAGCGACAGGGCTTCCTATGGCTACACCTTC. Translated, it gives CASSDRASYGYTF.

The chain has TRBV19 and TRBJ2-7, with D possibly being TRBD1 (6 bases). The ends were cut back, 5 bases at V and 2 bases at J, with 13 bases in the middle. Germline V gene data show CDR1 as LNHDA and CDR2 as SQIVND (reference sequence). The CDR3 covers 14 residues. The CDR3 sequence is CASSRQEGPYEQYF. The CDR3 nucleotides are TGTGCCAGTAGTCGACAGGAAGGCCCCTACGAGCAGTACTTC.

The chain couples TRBV6-5 to TRBJ2-7; 9 bases fit TRBD1. The junction had 5 bases not matched to a gene; V was cut back by 2 bases and J by 3 bases. There are 15 residues in the CDR3. Germline V lookup: CDR1 MNHEY, CDR2 SVGAGI. CDR3 protein: CASSYRGDRDYEQYF. The CDR3 nucleotides are TGTGCCAGCAGTTACAGGGGGGACAGGGACTACGAGCAGTACTTC.

The CDR3 DNA follows: TGTGCCTGGAGCCCCCCAGGGACATCCTACAATGAGCAGTTCTTC. Translated: CAWSPPGTSYNEQFF. The chain joins TRBV30 to TRBJ2-1, with D tentatively TRBD1 (6 bases). CDR1 and CDR2 from the germline V gene are GTSNPN and SVGIG (reference sequence). Trimming removed 3 bases at V and 1 base at J, with 13 bases between. The CDR3 length is 15 residues. The full variable domain, completed using reference TRBV30 and TRBJ2-1, is SQTIHQWPATLVQPVGSPLSLECTVEGTSNPNLYWYRQAAGRGLQLLFYSVGIGQISSEVPQNLSASRPQDRQFILSSKKLLLSDSGFYLCAWSPPGTSYNEQFFGPGTRLTVL.

The chain carries TRBV5-6 and TRBJ1-1; 7 bases align to TRBD1. J was trimmed by 4 bases and V by 4 bases; bases with no gene match: 4. This CDR3 has 13 residues. Per the germline V gene, CDR1 is SGHDT and CDR2 is YYEEEE. The CDR3, as DNA: TGTGCCAGCAGCGCTCAGGGGGGCACTGAAGCTTTCTTT. Its protein product is CASSAQGGTEAFF. Full variable domain (rest looked up from reference TRBV5-6 and TRBJ1-1): DAGVTQSPTHLIKTRGQQVTLRCSPKSGHDTVSWYQQALGQGPQFIFQYYEEEERQRGNFPDRFSGHQFPNYSSELNVNALLLGDSALYLCASSAQGGTEAFFGQGTRLTVV.

The chain employs TRBV4-3 and TRBJ1-5; 9 bases are a match to TRBD1. This CDR3 spans 16 amino acids. CDR1 and CDR2 from the germline V gene are LGHNA and YSLEER. J gave up 7 bases and V 3 bases, and 10 bases lay outside the gene matches. The CDR3 loop reads CASSQTDRGRGQPQHF. In DNA, the CDR3 is TGCGCCAGCAGCCAGACGGACAGGGGTAGAGGCCAGCCCCAGCATTTT.

This chain links TRBV11-2 with TRBJ2-3, with 14 bases fitting TRBD2. Germline V gene lookup returns CDR1 SGHAT and CDR2 FQNNGV. With V trimmed by 0 bases and J by 5 bases, 7 bases remained unmatched. The CDR3 has 18 residues. The CDR3 DNA follows: TGTGCCAGCAGCTTAGAGGCTGGGACTAGCGGGAGTCAAGATACGCAGTATTTT. Protein product: CASSLEAGTSGSQDTQYF.

The rearrangement uses TRBV9 and TRBJ1-2, with D unclear. Deletions cut 4 bases from V and 13 bases from J, with 17 bases between. The CDR3 covers 12 residues. Germline V CDR1 and CDR2: SGDLS, YYNGEE. The CDR3 reads CASSPYGRLVTF. The CDR3 nucleotides are TGTGCCAGCAGCCCCTACGGCAGGCTTGTCACCTTC.

The chain employs TRBV7-8 and TRBJ1-3; D is ambiguous. Deletions cut 2 bases from V and 0 bases from J, with 8 bases between. This CDR3 has 15 residues. Germline CDR1 reads SGHVS; CDR2 reads FQNEAQ. The DNA for the CDR3 is TGTGCCAGCAGCTTATTGAGGAGCTCTGGAAACACCATATATTTT. As protein: CASSLLRSSGNTIYF.

The chain employs TRBV28 and TRBJ2-1, with 7 positions matching TRBD2. The CDR3 extends over 15 amino acids. The germline V gene encodes CDR1 MDHEN and CDR2 SYDVKM. The ends lost 5 bases at V and 7 bases at J; junction bases unmatched: 11. CDR3 coding DNA: TGTGCCAGCAGTCCCAAGCGGGATGTGCGGAATGAGCAGTTCTTC. It codes for CASSPKRDVRNEQFF.

In DNA form, the CDR3 reads TGCGCCAGCAGCTGGGGACTAGCGGAGAGCACAGATACGCAGTATTTT. Translated: CASSWGLAESTDTQYF. The genes are TRBV5-1 and TRBJ2-3, with 11 bases lining up with TRBD2. CDR1 SGHRS and CDR2 YFSETQ come from the germline V gene. The CDR3 consists of 16 residues. The V segment lost 3 bases and the J segment 0 bases; nucleotides outside the gene matches: 3.

The chain couples TRBV5-4 to TRBJ1-2; tentatively, D is TRBD1 (5 bases). Trimming pared 5 bases from V and 7 bases from J, leaving 12 bases between. Germline CDR1 is SGHNT and CDR2 is YYREEE (reference sequence). The CDR3 spans 12 residues. Here the CDR3 DNA reads TGTGCCAGCAGGGGGATGGGGGGTGGCTACACCTTC. Its translation is CASRGMGGGYTF.

This rearrangement joins TRBV5-1 to TRBJ2-2, with D possibly TRBD2 on 5 matching bases. V shed 9 bases and J shed 1 base, with 16 bases lying between them. Looked up from germline, CDR1 is SGHRS and CDR2 is YFSETQ. The CDR3 extends over 15 amino acids. For the CDR3, the DNA is TGCGCCATCCGTCGAGAGGGAATGAACACCGGGGAGCTGTTTTTT. This codes for CAIRREGMNTGELFF.

The rearrangement joins TRBV6-1 to TRBJ1-2, with 7 bases fitting TRBD1. The CDR3 consists of 17 residues. Per germline, CDR1 MNHNS and CDR2 SASEGT. V lost 4 bases and J lost 4; bases outside the gene matches: 15. Here the CDR3 DNA reads TGTGCCAGCAGTGTGTTTGGCGGGACAGACGTAACCTATGGCTACACCTTC. Its translation is CASSVFGGTDVTYGYTF.